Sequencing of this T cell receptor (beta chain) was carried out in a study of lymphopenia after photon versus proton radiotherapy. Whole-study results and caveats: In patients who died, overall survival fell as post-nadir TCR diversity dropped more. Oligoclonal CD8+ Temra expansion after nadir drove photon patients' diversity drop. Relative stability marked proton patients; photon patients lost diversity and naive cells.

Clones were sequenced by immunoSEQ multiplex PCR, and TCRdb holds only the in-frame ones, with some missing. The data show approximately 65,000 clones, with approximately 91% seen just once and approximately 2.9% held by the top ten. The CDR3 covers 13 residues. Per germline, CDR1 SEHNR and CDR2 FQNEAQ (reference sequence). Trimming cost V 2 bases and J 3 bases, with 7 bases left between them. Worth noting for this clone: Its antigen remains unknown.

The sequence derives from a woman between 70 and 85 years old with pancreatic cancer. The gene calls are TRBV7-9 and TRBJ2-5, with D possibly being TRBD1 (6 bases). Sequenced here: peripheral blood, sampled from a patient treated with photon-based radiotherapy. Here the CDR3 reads CASSLNREETQYF. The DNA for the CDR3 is TGTGCCAGCAGCTTAAACAGGGAAGAGACCCAGTACTTC.